This T cell receptor beta chain was sequenced during a study of blood T cell repertoires in COVID-19 (dated by TCRdb to 2020 to 2022). Regarding the research as a whole: Samples from collaborators originated in the United States, Italy and Spain and spanned both the acute and convalescent phases of COVID-19. The material from the prospective study consisted of cDNA or gDNA derived from T cells, B-cell-depleted T cells, or PBMCs. The dataset comprised deeply sampled blood TCRbeta repertoires from subjects exposed to, actively infected with, or recovered from COVID-19. A freely available public database, intended as a resource for researchers studying the immune response to SARS-CoV-2, is where the repertoires were released. The samples were drawn from two sources: the first 160 participants of the ongoing ImmuneRACE study, and 1,200 or so subjects contributed by 6 global collaborators. Sample metadata almost always included a de-identified subject ID, COVID-19 status, age in years and sex. Where available, HLA class I and class II types were obtained from metadata supplied by the sample provider rather than from assay-based typing.

V is clipped by 4 bases and J by 5 bases, and the sequence between their germline boundaries is 10 bases long. Reading the germline V gene (reference sequence) gives CDR1 LNHDA and CDR2 SQIVND. The CDR3 starts with the cysteine, ends with the phenylalanine, and has 13 residues. Just the 39-base CDR3 DNA is kept, in frame starting at base 1. TCRbeta CDR3 regions were amplified from genomic DNA by means of the immunoSEQ Assay, a bias-controlled multiplex PCR. The original pipeline was this. Within the assay, amplification of reference gene primers was used to estimate how many nucleated cells each sample contained. Sequence reads were collapsed and filtered to measure the absolute abundance of every unique TCRbeta CDR3 rearrangement. For each sample, productive Simpson clonality was calculated as the square root of Simpson's diversity index over productive rearrangements. Drawn from immuneACCESS, this table holds only the in-frame rearrangements with V and J called that TCRdb kept. Clones are partly lost; checked studies trace under half to an unresolved V gene and leave the rest unexplained. That table gives V, J and clone size, and the DNA gave D and trimming. Across this sample there are some 200,000 clones, with 84% seen only once. Jointly, the top ten make up roughly 3% of the sample.

Whole blood was collected in K2EDTA tubes by collaborating institutions according to the institutions' own protocols. Collaborator samples were shipped for TCRbeta analysis as frozen whole blood, isolated PBMCs, or DNA extracted from either sample type. With respect to this clone: The antigen this receptor binds is unknown. Base qualities are not recorded, but no much larger clone differs from it by a single base.

Findings and caveats that apply to the study as a whole: How much clinical and demographic metadata was included differed by source and by participant, and the metadata was provided uncurated.

The source of this sequence is a human donor with acute or convalescent COVID-19. The donor label of this sample is uncertain. Material for sequencing was peripheral blood. Rearrangement joined TRBV19 to TRBJ2-3; the D gene is perhaps TRBD1, from 5 matching bases. The CDR3 amino acid sequence is: CASSKGPGDTQYF. The nucleotide sequence reads TGTGCCAGTAGTAAGGGGCCCGGAGATACGCAGTATTTT.